This T cell receptor beta chain was found in a study of identifying expanded T cells in peripheral blood (dated by TCRdb to about 2019). For context, the study as a whole: Technical replicates were generated by sequencing separate aliquots of the same genomic DNA pool, and four replicates were compared pairwise.

Details on this clone: No antigen is known for it. Base qualities are not at hand, and no much larger clone is one base apart.

The immunoSEQ Assay, which uses bias-controlled multiplex PCR amplification of genomic DNA, was used to profile TCRbeta CDR3 regions. Per the original workflow: To quantify the absolute abundance of each unique TCRbeta CDR3 region, the sequences were collapsed and filtered. Differential abundance was tested with a binomial (Fisher-equivalent) model and with a beta-binomial model adding time-dependent variance fitted from healthy donors. Clones with fewer than 5 combined templates were removed, and a clone was called differentially abundant if the clone's Benjamini-Hochberg FDR was below 0.01. Using the form v = (b*log(k)+a)^2, the beta-binomial variance was modeled as a function of the total template count across the two samples. The source is immuneACCESS, and TCRdb retained only in-frame sequences with V and J called. Part of the clones is not carried over; for the studies checked, unresolved V genes explain less than half of this, and the remainder is unexplained. The V and J calls and clone size were taken over from that table, and D and trimming were inferred from the DNA. This sample is represented by fewer than 55,000 clones; approximately 80% of them were singletons. 14% of the sample is held by the ten biggest clonotypes.

No immune events such as infections were documented for the healthy donors during the collection period. To calibrate time-dependent variance in a beta-binomial model of T-cell clone differential abundance, blood repertoires from healthy donors were used as a training cohort. The training cohort was composed of about 10 healthy donors, 3 female and 7 male. Donor ages ranged from 29 to 64 years, with an average of 43 years. Whole blood was collected from each healthy donor at three time points spaced roughly two weeks apart and obtained from a commercial supplier. For immunosequencing, genomic DNA was extracted from whole blood that had not been sorted. CDR1 and CDR2 are drawn from the germline V gene: SNHLY, FYNNEI. From the cysteine through the phenylalanine, the CDR3 covers 15 amino acids. Of the read, only the CDR3 DNA is kept; its 45 bases are in frame from base 1. Cut back by 2 bases and 2 bases, the V and J ends lie 11 bases apart.

Broad study findings and their caveats: Across all healthy-donor time intervals, the beta-binomial model significantly lowered both the number of clones called differentially abundant and the false-positive rate. Variance in clone template counts between approximately 2-week samples significantly increased with total template count across all healthy donors. The authors expected biological variance in healthy repertoires might increase further over much longer intervals such as months to years. Between technical replicates the binomial model flagged about 1.2 differentially abundant clones, whereas over approximately two weeks the binomial model flagged about 15 and over roughly four weeks about 19.

The sequence links TRBV2 to TRBJ2-3; the D gene is possibly TRBD2, with 5 bases matching. What was sequenced was blood. The sequence derives from a person aged 18-69 years in good health. The sequenced DNA is TGTGCCAGCAGTGAACTCGGGGAGCCCACAGATACGCAGTATTTT. Translated, this is CASSELGEPTDTQYF.